This TCR beta chain was captured in a study of CXCR3-negative and CXCR3-positive naive CD8 T cells. Turning to the study itself: Approximately 140 million TRB reads were obtained in total, which works out to about 1.5 +/- 0.3 million per library. Findings and limits, study-wide: Memory cells showed distinct TRBV-TRBJ patterns, while the two naive subsets matched. Comparison of naive cells showed more hydrophobic TRB CDR3s in CXCR3-positive than in CXCR3-negative naive cells.

From germline, CDR1 is LGHNA and CDR2 YSLEER. This CDR3 contains 18 residues. As concerns this clonotype: Its antigen is unknown.

Researchers prepared the TRB cDNA libraries using 5' RACE with UMI labels. From the 5' RACE reads, TCRdb lists one entry per CDR3 protein and no DNA. This table lists roughly 59,000 distinct CDR3 sequences. Sample: naive CXCR3+ CD8+ T cells from blood. The subset denotes: CD45RO-CCR7+CD27+CD95- naive CD8+ T cells expressing CXCR3 (TNR3+). The receptor was derived from a human donor in good health. Some clones in this sample may be carry-over from other donors' samples. The rearrangement links TRBV4-3 to TRBJ2-1. The CDR3 sequence: CASSQDRGSSPSYNEQFF.